The rows below give T cell receptor beta chains drawn from one sample of a study of human T cells and chemical hapten exposure. TCRdb re-called the RACE reads with MiXCR, one entry per CDR3 protein. The sample has 85,000 to 100,000 distinct CDR3 sequences; roughly a quarter are singletons. The sample here was whole blood, taken in connection with sensitization to the hapten diphenylcyclopropenone (DPC). These receptors all come from a man aged 35 to 55 with alopecia areata. Some clones in this sample may be carry-over from other donors' samples. CDR3s include the opening cysteine and the closing phenylalanine or tryptophan. The D gene is left open where the match is weak. Part of the rows lack a size; the others show once, few, many or a class for expanded clones.

clone_size,j_call,v_call,cdr3_length,d_call,cdr3_nt,cdr3_aa
few,TRBJ1-5,TRBV12-3/TRBV12-4,15,TRBD1,TGTGCCAGCAGTCAGGGGGACATTTACAATCAGCCCCAGCATTTT,CASSQGDIYNQPQHF
NA,TRBJ2-7,TRBV4-3,15,NA,TGCGCCAGCAGCCAGACGTGGGGGGGCCTCTACGAGCAGTACTTC,CASSQTWGGLYEQYF
NA,TRBJ2-1,TRBV12-3/TRBV12-4,19,NA,TGTGCCAGCAGTTCGACTGAAGGTCACCTGGCGGGTCTTTACAATGAGCAGTTCTTC,CASSSTEGHLAGLYNEQFF
few,TRBJ1-6,TRBV7-9,15,NA,TGTGCCAGCAGCTTACCACAGGGCTATAATTCACCCCTCCACTTT,CASSLPQGYNSPLHF
NA,TRBJ1-1,TRBV5-4,14,NA,TGTGCCAGCAGCTTGGACAGCGGGGCAGGGGAAGCTTTCTTT,CASSLDSGAGEAFF
few,TRBJ2-3,TRBV7-2,14,TRBD1,TGTGCCAGCAGTCAAGGCCAAACAGGGGGCACGCAGTATTTT,CASSQGQTGGTQYF
few,TRBJ2-4,TRBV6-5,17,NA,TGTGCCAGCAGTTACTCTGGCGGCGCCCTAGCCAAAAACATTCAGTACTTC,CASSYSGGALAKNIQYF
NA,TRBJ1-4,TRBV12-3/TRBV12-4,15,NA,TGTGCCAGCAGGCCCCCCGGGTATGATAATGAAAAACTGTTTTTT,CASRPPGYDNEKLFF
NA,TRBJ2-7,TRBV12-3/TRBV12-4,12,NA,TGTGCCAGCAGTTTATGGGGAACCGAGCAGTACTTC,CASSLWGTEQYF
NA,TRBJ1-2,TRBV10-3,14,TRBD1,TGTGCCATCAGTGGAGCCGGGACAGACTATGGCTACACCTTC,CAISGAGTDYGYTF
NA,TRBJ1-3,TRBV7-9,14,NA,TGTGCCAGCCGGAAAGGACAGACCGGAAACACCATATATTTT,CASRKGQTGNTIYF
NA,TRBJ2-6,TRBV12-3/TRBV12-4,13,NA,TGTGCCAGCTACCCCTCTGGGGCCAACGTCCTGACTTTC,CASYPSGANVLTF
NA,TRBJ1-1,TRBV4-1,15,NA,TGCGCCAGCAAACCCATAATCAGGGAGGTCACTGAAGCTTTCTTT,CASKPIIREVTEAFF
NA,TRBJ2-3,TRBV3-1,16,TRBD2,TGTGCCAGCAGCCCAAACAGGCTAGCGGGAGCCGATACGCAGTATTTT,CASSPNRLAGADTQYF
medium-sized,TRBJ2-1,TRBV5-6,16,NA,TGTGCCAGCAGCTTGGAAGTCCTCGGACGATACAATGAGCAGTTCTTC,CASSLEVLGRYNEQFF
few,TRBJ2-2,TRBV28,15,NA,TGTGCCAGCAGTTTGGAAGTAACGGGCTTTGGGGAGCTGTTTTTT,CASSLEVTGFGELFF
few,TRBJ2-1,TRBV27,14,NA,TGTGCCAGCAGTTTCGCGGGGTCCTTTAATGAGCAGTTCTTC,CASSFAGSFNEQFF
NA,TRBJ1-6,TRBV7-2,14,NA,TGTGCCAGCAGCACTGGACAACTTAATTCACCCCTCCACTTT,CASSTGQLNSPLHF
NA,TRBJ2-7,TRBV6-2/TRBV6-3,15,TRBD2,TGTGCCAGCAGTTCTAGCGGGAGGGCGTTCTACGAGCAGTACTTC,CASSSSGRAFYEQYF
NA,TRBJ1-6,TRBV20-1,13,NA,TGCAGTGCCCCCCCCAGGGCAAATTCACCCCTCCACTTT,CSAPPRANSPLHF
NA,TRBJ2-1,TRBV7-9,18,TRBD1,TGTGCCAGCAGCTTAGGCCGAGGGACAGGGAGCTCCTACAATGAGCAGTTCTTC,CASSLGRGTGSSYNEQFF